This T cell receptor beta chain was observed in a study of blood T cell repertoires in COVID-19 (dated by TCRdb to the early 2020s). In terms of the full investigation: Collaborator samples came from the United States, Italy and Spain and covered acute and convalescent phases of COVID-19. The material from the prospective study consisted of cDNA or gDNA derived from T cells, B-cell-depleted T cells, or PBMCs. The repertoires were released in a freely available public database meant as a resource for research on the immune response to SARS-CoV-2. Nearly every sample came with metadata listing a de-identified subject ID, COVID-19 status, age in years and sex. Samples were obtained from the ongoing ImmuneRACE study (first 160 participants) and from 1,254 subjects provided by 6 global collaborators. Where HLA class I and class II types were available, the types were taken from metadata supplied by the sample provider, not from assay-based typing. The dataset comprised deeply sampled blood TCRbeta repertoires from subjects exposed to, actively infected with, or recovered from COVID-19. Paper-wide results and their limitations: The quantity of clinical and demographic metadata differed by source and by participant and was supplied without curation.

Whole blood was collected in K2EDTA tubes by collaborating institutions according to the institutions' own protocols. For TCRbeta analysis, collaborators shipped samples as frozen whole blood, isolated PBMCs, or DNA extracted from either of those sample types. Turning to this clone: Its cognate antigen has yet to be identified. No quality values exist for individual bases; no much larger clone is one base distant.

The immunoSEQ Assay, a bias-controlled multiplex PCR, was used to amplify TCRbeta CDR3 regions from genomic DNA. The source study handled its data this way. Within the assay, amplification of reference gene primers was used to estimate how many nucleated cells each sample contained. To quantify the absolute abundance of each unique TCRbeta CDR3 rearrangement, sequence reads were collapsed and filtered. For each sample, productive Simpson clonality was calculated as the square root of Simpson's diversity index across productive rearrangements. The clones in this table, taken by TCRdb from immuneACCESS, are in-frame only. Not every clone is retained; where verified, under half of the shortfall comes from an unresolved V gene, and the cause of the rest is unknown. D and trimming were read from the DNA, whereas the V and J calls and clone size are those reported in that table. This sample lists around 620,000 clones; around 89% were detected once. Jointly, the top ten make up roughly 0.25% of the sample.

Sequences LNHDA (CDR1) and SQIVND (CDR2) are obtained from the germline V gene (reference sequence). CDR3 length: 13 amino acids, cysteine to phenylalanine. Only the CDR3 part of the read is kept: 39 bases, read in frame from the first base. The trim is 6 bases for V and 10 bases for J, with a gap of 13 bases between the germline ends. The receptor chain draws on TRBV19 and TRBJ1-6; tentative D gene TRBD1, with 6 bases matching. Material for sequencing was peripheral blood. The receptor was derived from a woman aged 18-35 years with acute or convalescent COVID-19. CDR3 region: CASRHRVGSPLHF. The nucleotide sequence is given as TGTGCCAGTAGGCACAGGGTTGGATCACCCCTCCACTTT.